This T cell receptor beta chain was captured in a study of tumor-infiltrating lymphocytes in primary liver carcinoma. This clonotype was seen more than once but under ten times. Likely a read error: the CDR3 ends without its conserved phenylalanine or tryptophan. TCR beta cDNA was made from roughly 450 ng total RNA with a constant-region primer. Employing slightly modified ARM-PCR, three nested multiplex PCR rounds were run, and these gave rise to the TCR beta libraries. Researchers ran the first two PCR rounds for 9 to 10 cycles each with TRBV1-TRBV30 forward primers and a C-beta reverse primer. TCRdb processed the multiplex PCR reads anew with MiXCR; each CDR3 protein has one entry. The sample has 300,000 to 400,000 distinct CDR3 sequences, over 55% seen once. Blood RNA originated from unsorted whole blood, with germline DNA additionally extracted. CDR1 and CDR2 (germline): SGHAT, FQNNGV. This CDR3 comprises 12 residues.

This sequence was found in a man between 35 and 55 years old with primary liver carcinoma and hepatitis B virus infection. The genes are TRBV11-2 and TRBJ2-1; possibly TRBD1 or TRBD2 for D (5 bases each). What was sequenced was peripheral blood. The CDR3 nucleotides read TGTGCCAGTAGCTCAGCCGGGACCTGGCAGTTCCTC. It codes for CASSSAGTWQFL.